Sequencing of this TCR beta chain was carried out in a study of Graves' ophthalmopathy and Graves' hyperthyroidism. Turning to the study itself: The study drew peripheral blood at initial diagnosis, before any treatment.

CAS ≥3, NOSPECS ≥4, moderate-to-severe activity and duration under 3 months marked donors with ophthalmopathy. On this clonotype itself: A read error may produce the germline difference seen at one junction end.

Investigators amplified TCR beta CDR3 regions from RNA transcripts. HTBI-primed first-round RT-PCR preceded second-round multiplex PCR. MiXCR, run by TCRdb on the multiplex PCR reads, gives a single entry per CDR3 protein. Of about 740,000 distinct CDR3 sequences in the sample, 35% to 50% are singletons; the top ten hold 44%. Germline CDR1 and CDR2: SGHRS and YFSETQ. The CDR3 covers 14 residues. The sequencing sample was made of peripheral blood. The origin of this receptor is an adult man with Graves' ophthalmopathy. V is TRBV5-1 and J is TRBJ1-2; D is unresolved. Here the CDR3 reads CAGSPRAGNYGYTF. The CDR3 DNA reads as TGCGCCGGCAGCCCGAGGGCGGGGAACTATGGCTACACCTTC.